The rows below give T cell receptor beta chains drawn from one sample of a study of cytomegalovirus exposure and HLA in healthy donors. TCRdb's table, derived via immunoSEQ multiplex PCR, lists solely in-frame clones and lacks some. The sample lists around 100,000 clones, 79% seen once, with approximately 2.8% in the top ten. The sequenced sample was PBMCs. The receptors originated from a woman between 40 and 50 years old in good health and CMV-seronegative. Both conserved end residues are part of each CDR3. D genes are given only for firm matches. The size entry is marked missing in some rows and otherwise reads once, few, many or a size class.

CDR3aa: CASSLVRSNQPQHF
CDR3nt: TGTGCCAGCAGTTTAGTGCGTAGCAATCAGCCCCAGCATTTT
v_gene: TRBV28
d_gene: -
j_gene: TRBJ1-5
abundance: -

CDR3aa: CASSQGPAGGTNEKLFF
CDR3nt: TGCGCCAGCAGCCAAGGTCCAGCTGGAGGAACTAATGAAAAACTGTTTTTT
v_gene: TRBV4-1
d_gene: -
j_gene: TRBJ1-4
abundance: -

CDR3aa: CASSFTSGGYNEQFF
CDR3nt: TGTGCCAGCAGCTTTACTAGCGGGGGGTACAATGAGCAGTTCTTC
v_gene: TRBV7-2
d_gene: TRBD2
j_gene: TRBJ2-1
abundance: -

CDR3aa: CASSPQGGGYGYTF
CDR3nt: TGTGCCAGCTCACCACAGGGCGGGGGATATGGCTACACCTTC
v_gene: TRBV18
d_gene: -
j_gene: TRBJ1-2
abundance: -

CDR3aa: CASSQSNRKNEKLFF
CDR3nt: TGTGCCAGCAGCCAGTCGAACAGGAAGAATGAAAAACTGTTTTTT
v_gene: TRBV16
d_gene: -
j_gene: TRBJ1-4
abundance: -

CDR3aa: CASSTLQGLYGYTF
CDR3nt: TGTGCCAGCAGCACCCTACAGGGCCTCTATGGCTACACCTTC
v_gene: TRBV5-5
d_gene: -
j_gene: TRBJ1-2
abundance: -

CDR3aa: CASTPGGAVGNQPQHF
CDR3nt: TGTGCCAGCACCCCTGGGGGGGCGGTCGGCAATCAGCCCCAGCATTTT
v_gene: TRBV7-9
d_gene: -
j_gene: TRBJ1-5
abundance: -

CDR3aa: CASSSRDRGLLTGANVLTF
CDR3nt: TGCGCCAGCAGCTCCCGGGACAGGGGGCTTCTAACTGGGGCCAACGTCCTGACTTTC
v_gene: TRBV5-1
d_gene: TRBD1
j_gene: TRBJ2-6
abundance: -

CDR3aa: CASSLFSTSLAYEQYF
CDR3nt: TGTGCCAGCAGTCTTTTTTCGACTAGTTTGGCCTACGAGCAGTACTTC
v_gene: TRBV27
d_gene: -
j_gene: TRBJ2-7
abundance: once

CDR3aa: CASRRRASGAYEQYF
CDR3nt: TGTGCCAGCAGGAGAAGGGCTAGCGGAGCTTACGAGCAGTACTTC
v_gene: TRBV2
d_gene: TRBD2
j_gene: TRBJ2-7
abundance: -

CDR3aa: CASSPLQGMGNEQFF
CDR3nt: TGTGCCAGCTCACCACTCCAGGGGATGGGGAATGAGCAGTTCTTC
v_gene: TRBV18
d_gene: -
j_gene: TRBJ2-1
abundance: -

CDR3aa: CAWSVLEWDILPRGEKLFF
CDR3nt: TGTGCCTGGAGTGTACTGGAGTGGGACATACTTCCGCGTGGTGAAAAACTGTTTTTT
v_gene: TRBV30
d_gene: -
j_gene: TRBJ1-4
abundance: -

CDR3aa: CASSLQQGNSPLHF
CDR3nt: TGTGCCAGTAGCTTGCAACAGGGAAACTCACCCCTCCACTTT
v_gene: TRBV5-4
d_gene: -
j_gene: TRBJ1-6
abundance: -

CDR3aa: CASGLAGKYNEQFF
CDR3nt: TGTGCCAGCGGCCTAGCGGGAAAGTACAATGAGCAGTTCTTC
v_gene: TRBV14
d_gene: TRBD2
j_gene: TRBJ2-1
abundance: -

CDR3aa: CASSFTVKYTEAFF
CDR3nt: TGTGCCAGCAGCTTCACTGTAAAGTACACTGAAGCTTTCTTT
v_gene: TRBV5-6
d_gene: -
j_gene: TRBJ1-1
abundance: few

CDR3aa: CASKVPGTYREQYF
CDR3nt: TGTGCCAGCAAAGTCCCCGGGACTTATCGGGAGCAGTACTTC
v_gene: TRBV28
d_gene: -
j_gene: TRBJ2-5
abundance: -

CDR3aa: CASSPQGGNNYGYTF
CDR3nt: TGTGCCAGCAGCCCACAGGGGGGGAATAACTATGGCTACACCTTC
v_gene: TRBV7-2
d_gene: TRBD1
j_gene: TRBJ1-2
abundance: once

CDR3aa: CATHPGQDNQPQHF
CDR3nt: TGTGCCACCCATCCTGGACAGGACAATCAGCCCCAGCATTTT
v_gene: TRBV6-5
d_gene: TRBD1
j_gene: TRBJ1-5
abundance: few

CDR3aa: CASSQATGSYNSPLHF
CDR3nt: TGCGCCAGCAGCCAAGCTACAGGGTCCTATAATTCACCCCTCCACTTT
v_gene: TRBV4-3
d_gene: -
j_gene: TRBJ1-6
abundance: -

CDR3aa: CASSERGGQGAISSYNEQFF
CDR3nt: TGCGCCAGCAGTGAAAGGGGTGGACAGGGGGCGATTTCTAGCTACAATGAGCAGTTCTTC
v_gene: TRBV10-2
d_gene: TRBD1
j_gene: TRBJ2-1
abundance: -

CDR3aa: CASSTYRAEGNTEAFF
CDR3nt: TGCGCCAGCAGCACCTACAGGGCCGAGGGGAACACTGAAGCTTTCTTT
v_gene: TRBV5-1
d_gene: -
j_gene: TRBJ1-1
abundance: -

CDR3aa: CASSVDSRSLGYTF
CDR3nt: TGTGCCAGCAGCGTGGATTCAAGATCACTAGGCTACACCTTC
v_gene: TRBV9
d_gene: -
j_gene: TRBJ1-2
abundance: -